Listed below are T cell receptor beta chains from one sample, sequenced in a study of Graves' ophthalmopathy and Graves' hyperthyroidism. TCRdb called the multiplex PCR reads again in MiXCR, with one record for every CDR3 protein. This table holds tens of thousands of distinct CDR3 sequences, roughly 52% found once. The sequenced sample was peripheral blood. These receptors were taken from an adult man with Graves' ophthalmopathy. Each CDR3 is given with its conserved first and last residue. The D gene is left open where the match is weak. Only part of the rows carry a size: once, few, many, or a class if the clone is expanded.

>.|TRBJ1-2|few|14|TRBV19
CASSAFTGYYGYTF
TGTGCCAGTAGTGCCTTTACAGGGTACTATGGCTACACCTTC
>.|TRBJ2-7|many|13|TRBV12-3/TRBV12-4
CASSLETAYEQYF
TGTGCCAGCAGTTTGGAGACAGCCTACGAGCAGTACTTC
>TRBD2|TRBJ2-5|.|16|TRBV2
CASREETSGGQETQYF
TGTGCCAGCAGGGAGGAGACTAGCGGGGGACAAGAGACCCAGTACTTC
>.|TRBJ1-5|many|17|TRBV20-1
CSARPGHWMYSNQPQHF
TGCAGTGCTAGGCCGGGACACTGGATGTATAGCAATCAGCCCCAGCATTTT
>TRBD1|TRBJ2-7|many|15|TRBV7-9
CASSFPRTGPARQYF
TGTGCCAGCAGCTTCCCGAGGACAGGTCCGGCGCGGCAGTACTTC
>.|TRBJ1-5|.|15|TRBV10-2
CASSVARVSNQPQHF
TGCGCCAGCAGTGTAGCGCGGGTTAGCAATCAGCCCCAGCATTTT
>TRBD2|TRBJ2-2|.|17|TRBV14
CASSTSGTSGRTGELFF
TGTGCCAGCAGCACAAGTGGGACTAGCGGGAGGACCGGGGAGCTGTTTTTT
>.|TRBJ2-3|many|13|TRBV4-2
CASSQEEQNTQYF
TGTGCCAGCAGCCAAGAGGAACAAAATACGCAGTATTTT
>.|TRBJ1-5|.|15|TRBV7-9
CAGGAGEGGNQPQHF
TGTGCCGGGGGAGCAGGGGAGGGTGGCAATCAGCCCCAGCATTTT
>TRBD1|TRBJ2-3|many|14|TRBV20-1
CSATRQGRTDTQYF
TGCAGTGCTACTCGACAGGGAAGGACAGATACGCAGTATTTT
>.|TRBJ2-1|many|13|TRBV11-2
CASSLGDGNEQFF
TGTGCCAGCAGCTTGGGGGACGGCAATGAGCAGTTCTTC
>.|TRBJ1-1|.|13|TRBV6-1
CASSEAMNTEAFF
TGTGCCAGCAGTGAAGCAATGAACACTGAAGCTTTCTTT
>TRBD2|TRBJ2-1|many|17|TRBV11-3
CASSLGHAGGTYNEQFF
TGTGCCAGCAGCTTAGGGCATGCGGGAGGAACGTACAATGAGCAGTTCTTC
>.|TRBJ1-1|.|13|TRBV19
CASRGAGVTEAFF
TGTGCCAGTAGGGGGGCAGGGGTCACTGAAGCTTTCTTT
>TRBD1|TRBJ1-2|.|14|TRBV5-1
CASSPGQDLYGYTF
TGCGCCAGCAGCCCTGGACAGGACCTCTATGGCTACACCTTC
>TRBD2|TRBJ2-3|.|17|TRBV2
CASSDTIGGRATDTQYF
TGTGCCAGCAGTGACACGATTGGCGGGAGGGCCACAGATACGCAGTATTTT
>.|TRBJ1-1|once|15|TRBV7-9
CASSFPSGVNTEAFF
TGTGCCAGCAGCTTCCCCTCCGGGGTGAACACTGAAGCTTTCTTT
>.|TRBJ1-6|.|14|TRBV19
CASSISRAASPLHF
TGTGCCAGTAGTATCAGTAGGGCGGCTTCACCCCTCCACTTT
>TRBD2|TRBJ2-2|.|18|TRBV28
CASIPRDYRLYDTGELFF
TGTGCTAGCATCCCCCGGGACTATCGCCTTTATGACACCGGGGAGCTGTTTTTT
>.|TRBJ2-2|many|14|TRBV2
CASKTSVQAGELFF
TGTGCCAGCAAGACCTCGGTACAGGCCGGGGAGCTGTTTTTT
>.|TRBJ1-6|.|18|TRBV20-1
CSAPPAGVGHLYNSPLHF
TGCAGTGCTCCTCCAGCAGGGGTAGGACATCTCTATAATTCACCCCTCCACTTT
>.|TRBJ1-2|many|14|TRBV5-1
CASSLGGLNYGYTF
TGCGCCAGCAGCTTGGGAGGGCTTAACTATGGCTACACCTTC
>.|TRBJ2-7|.|16|TRBV7-2
CASSLVGLPGTYEQYF
TGTGCCAGCAGCTTAGTTGGGCTTCCGGGGACCTACGAGCAGTACTTC
>.|TRBJ1-1|many|13|TRBV30
CAWSKTLNTEAFF
TGTGCCTGGAGTAAGACATTGAACACTGAAGCTTTCTTT
>.|TRBJ1-2|.|15|TRBV25-1
CASSEYWRESYGYTF
TGTGCCAGCAGTGAATATTGGAGGGAAAGCTATGGCTACACCTTC
>TRBD1|TRBJ2-3|.|15|TRBV20-1
CSASSSRGSTDRQYF
TGCAGTGCTAGTTCTAGCAGGGGGAGCACAGATAGGCAGTATTTT
>.|TRBJ2-7|many|12|TRBV7-9
CASSDESYEQYF
TGTGCCAGCAGCGACGAATCCTACGAGCAGTACTTC
>.|TRBJ1-2|many|13|TRBV7-9
CASSLAGAYGYTF
TGTGCCAGCAGCTTAGCAGGGGCCTATGGCTACACCTTC
>.|TRBJ2-1|.|17|TRBV20-1
CSATRLRGGRSYNEQFF
TGCAGTGCTACAAGGCTTAGGGGGGGGAGGTCCTACAATGAGCAGTTCTTC
>TRBD2|TRBJ2-1|.|14|TRBV19
CASSYSGRGDEQFF
TGTGCCAGTAGTTATAGCGGGAGGGGCGATGAGCAGTTCTTC
>TRBD1|TRBJ2-7|many|15|TRBV20-1
CSARDVAGGSYEQYF
TGCAGTGCTAGAGATGTGGCAGGGGGCTCCTACGAGCAGTACTTC
>TRBD2|TRBJ2-2|.|15|TRBV20-1
CSARDPSGNTGELFF
TGCAGTGCTAGAGATCCTAGCGGAAACACCGGGGAGCTGTTTTTT
>.|TRBJ1-5|.|16|TRBV6-1
CASSEGGGNFNQPQHF
TGTGCCAGCAGTGAAGGGGGAGGGAACTTCAATCAGCCCCAGCATTTT
>.|TRBJ2-7|medium-sized|12|TRBV20-1
CSARGRVDEQYF
TGCAGTGCTAGAGGGAGAGTCGACGAGCAGTACTTC
>.|TRBJ1-4|many|15|TRBV19
CASSIPRDSGEKLFF
TGTGCCAGTAGTATACCCCGAGACAGCGGAGAAAAACTGTTTTTT
>TRBD2|TRBJ2-1|.|15|TRBV5-5
CASRGTSGRYSEQFF
TGTGCCAGCAGAGGGACTAGCGGGAGGTACAGTGAGCAGTTCTTC
>TRBD1|TRBJ2-1|.|13|TRBV20-1
CSAMDRGHNEQFF
TGCAGTGCTATGGACAGGGGCCACAATGAGCAGTTCTTC
>TRBD2|TRBJ2-1|.|16|TRBV7-7
CASSLRPGGPIDEQFF
TGTGCTAGCAGCTTAAGACCGGGAGGGCCGATCGATGAGCAGTTCTTC
>.|TRBJ2-5|.|14|TRBV7-4
CASSLMGQGETQYF
TGTGCCAGCAGCTTGATGGGACAAGGGGAGACCCAGTACTTC
>.|TRBJ1-6|.|15|TRBV20-1
CSASQQSRSSSPLHF
TGCAGTGCTAGTCAACAGAGCAGGTCTTCTTCACCCCTCCACTTT
>.|TRBJ2-7|.|15|TRBV25-1
CASRTQGGYSYEQYF
TGTGCCAGCAGGACACAGGGAGGCTACTCCTACGAGCAGTACTTC
>.|TRBJ2-5|many|12|TRBV2
CASSALQETQYF
TGTGCCAGCAGTGCACTACAAGAGACCCAGTACTTC
>.|TRBJ2-6|many|15|TRBV5-1
CASSLGGTGANVLTF
TGCGCCAGCAGCTTGGGAGGGACTGGGGCCAACGTCCTGACTTTC
>TRBD1|TRBJ1-3|many|15|TRBV3-1
CASSQHRDRGSTIYF
TGTGCCAGCAGCCAACACCGGGACAGGGGAAGCACCATATATTTT
>TRBD1|TRBJ2-5|many|14|TRBV9
CASSAQTGVETQYF
TGTGCCAGCAGCGCCCAGACAGGGGTTGAGACCCAGTACTTC
>.|TRBJ2-7|.|10|TRBV2
CASRFYEQYF
TGTGCCAGCAGGTTCTACGAGCAGTACTTC
>.|TRBJ1-1|.|15|TRBV25-1
CASSRLAGAGIEAFF
TGTGCCAGCAGTCGGCTAGCGGGAGCGGGTATTGAAGCTTTCTTT
>.|TRBJ1-4|.|17|TRBV5-5
CASSFYGIGTTNEKLFF
TGCGCCAGCAGCTTTTACGGGATAGGCACAACTAATGAAAAACTGTTTTTT
>.|TRBJ2-7|.|13|TRBV7-2
CASSLSPVYEQYF
TGTGCCAGCAGCTTATCGCCTGTATACGAGCAGTACTTC
>.|TRBJ2-2|.|13|TRBV5-1
CASSLRESGELFF
TGCGCCAGCAGCCTCAGGGAGTCCGGGGAGCTGTTTTTT